This TCR beta chain was sequenced in a study of cytotoxic CD8 clonotypes in ibrutinib-treated CLL. Study summary: Patients: roughly twelve relapsed/refractory, some 16 treatment-naive, about 18 IGHV unmutated.

This table comes from immunoSEQ multiplex PCR, and its TCRdb copy is limited to in-frame clones, with some not included. This sample has some 130,000 clones; 80% to 90% occur once, and the top ten carry around 2.1%. Germline V CDR1 and CDR2: PRHDT, FYEKMQ (reference sequence). Losses at the gene ends were 0 bases for V and 3 bases for J; bases not matched to a gene: 7. The CDR3 has 16 residues. The gene calls are TRBV13 and TRBJ2-7; 8 positions match TRBD1. Sample: PBMCs, taken after 24 months of ibrutinib treatment. This receptor was obtained from a human donor with chronic lymphocytic leukemia. As DNA, the CDR3 is TGTGCCAGCAGCTTAGGCAGGGCAGGGGGCATCTACGAGCAGTACTTC. As protein: CASSLGRAGGIYEQYF.